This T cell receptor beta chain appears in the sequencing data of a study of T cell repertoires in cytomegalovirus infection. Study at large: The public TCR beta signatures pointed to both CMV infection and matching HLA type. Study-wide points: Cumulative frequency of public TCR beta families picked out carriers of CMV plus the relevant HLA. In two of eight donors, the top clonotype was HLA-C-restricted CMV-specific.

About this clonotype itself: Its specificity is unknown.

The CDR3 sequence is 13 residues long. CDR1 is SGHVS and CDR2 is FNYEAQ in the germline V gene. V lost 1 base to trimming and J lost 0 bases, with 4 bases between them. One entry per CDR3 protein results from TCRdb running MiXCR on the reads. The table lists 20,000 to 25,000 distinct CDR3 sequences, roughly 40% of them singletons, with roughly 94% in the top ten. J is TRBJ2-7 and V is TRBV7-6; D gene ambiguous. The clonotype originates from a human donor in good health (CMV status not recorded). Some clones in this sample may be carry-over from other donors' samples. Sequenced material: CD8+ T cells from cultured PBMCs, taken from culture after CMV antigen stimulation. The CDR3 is CASSLEVSYEQYF. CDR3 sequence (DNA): TGTGCCAGCAGCTTAGAGGTCTCCTACGAGCAGTACTTC.